Listed here is a single T cell receptor (beta chain). This clone's antigen is unknown. No quality values exist for individual bases; no much larger clone is one base distant. V lost 7 bases and J lost 0 bases; the stretch between them is 11 bases long. From the cysteine through the phenylalanine, the CDR3 covers 14 amino acids. The DNA shown is the 42-base CDR3, in frame from base 1. In the germline V gene, CDR1 corresponds to SGHVS and CDR2 to FQNEAQ. The record originates from a study of identical twins (TCRdb year 2016). Background on the whole study: To test whether fetal clonotypes persist, the study used deep sequencing on TCR alpha and beta repertoires from monozygotic twins, unrelated adults of various ages, and cord blood. To rule out contamination, replicate twin experiments were performed at different times with different library preparation protocols.

All donors were healthy Caucasians. Three pairs of female monozygotic twins, all aged 18 to 29 years, made up the twin cohort. Miltenyi CD45RO+ enrichment and human naive T-cell isolation kits were used to isolate memory (CD45RO+) and naive T cells from PBMC. What the research found in general, with its limitations: Abundant cord blood beta clonotypes carried fewer insertions; young adult naive repertoires showed a weaker similar trend, while memory repertoires showed none. Out-of-frame TCR alpha sequences shared between twins showed an excess of low generation-probability sequences compared with coincidental sharing between unrelated individuals. Because the same donors could not be followed over many years, the conclusions relied on cross-sectional statistical analysis. In monozygotic twins, recombination models systematically underestimated out-of-frame TCR alpha sharing, but the models matched the sharing seen between unrelated individuals. Zero-insertion analyses could be partly confounded by invariant T cells such as MAIT and iNKT, though diverse VJ usage argued against such confounding for most clonotypes. A weaker excess of twin sharing was found in beta out-of-frame sequences because the signal-to-noise ratio was lowered by fewer shared sequences.

Libraries were made using 5' RACE. Sequencer: Illumina HiSeq 2000. A universal primer binding site was introduced by template switching, and a unique molecular identifier was present in the final cDNA, enabling accurate counting of TCR cDNA molecules. Specific primers in the conserved constant-segment region were used to synthesize first-strand cDNA for TCR alpha and beta chains. Each cDNA library was double barcoded, with a SMART-Mk sample barcode plus Illumina barcodes, to control for contamination. TruSeq adapter sequences along with Illumina sample barcodes were introduced in two successive PCR steps. The TCR alpha and beta cDNA libraries were sequenced on the Illumina HiSeq platform using custom primers. Under the source paper's analysis protocol: MiGEC processed the raw reads to extract unique molecular identifiers, while MiXCR was used to determine the CDR3 positions. For each individual, recombination models were inferred using an EM algorithm with the repgenHMM and IGoR tools. The analysis of shared clonotypes was done with the tcR package in R, with sharing normalized by the product of cloneset sizes. To study raw recombination without the effects of thymic and clonal selection, out-of-frame nonproductive sequences were analyzed. The raw public data were reprocessed by TCRdb itself: fastp quality trimming at Q25, MiXCR clonotype calling, in-frame beta chains only. When rows share a CDR3 protein, they turn into one entry using the most common DNA and genes. The V and J calls were not made by the authors but by TCRdb's processing. The sample has about 260,000 distinct CDR3 sequences on record, around 7% of them singletons. 3.5% to 4% of the sample lies in the top ten.

These data are also associated with another study on yellow fever vaccine responses in identical twins. Per that second paper: The T cell response to vaccination in identical twins was reported by the authors to appear partly convergent and partly personalized. In the study, vaccine-responding T cell clones were precisely tracked in identical twins.

The sequence joins TRBV7-8 to TRBJ2-3, with TRBD2 perhaps the D gene, on 6 matching bases. This clonotype originated in a young woman in good health. The sequenced material came from memory (CD45RO+) T cells sorted from blood. The sample's cell subset or site label is to be understood as: CD45RO+ enriched T cells. CDR3 loop: CASNPGLSTDTQYF. The sequenced DNA is TGTGCCAGCAACCCGGGACTCAGCACAGATACGCAGTATTTT.